This TCR beta chain was identified in a study of cytomegalovirus exposure and HLA in healthy donors. For the study at large: An early data release held 70 million to 90 million unique TCRs from HLA-typed donors.

This clone has more than one count but fewer than ten. Its specificity is unknown. Per the germline V gene, CDR1 is SGHNT and CDR2 is YYREEE (reference sequence). V gave up 4 bases and J gave up 1 base; unmatched junction bases: 6. The CDR3 extends over 15 amino acids. General study points: Later analysis placed DRB1 highest and HLA-C lowest in TCR association rates, which differed by HLA locus. In an earlier analysis, in approximately 570 donors, most V segments appeared productive either ~90% or ~30% of the time. Later analysis identified a missense DCLRE1C variant that was linked to TCR beta V- and J-gene trimming.

A multiplex PCR was run with 60 Vbeta primers and 13 Jbeta primers. Produced via immunoSEQ multiplex PCR; TCRdb's table is partial and in-frame only. Here the sample spans over 120,000 clones, 70% to 80% being singletons. The sample taken for sequencing was PBMCs. The clonotype was recovered from a young woman in good health and CMV-seropositive. This chain links TRBV5-4 with TRBJ1-1; 8 bases are a match to TRBD1. The CDR3 here is CASSPRTGQNTEAFF. CDR3 in DNA: TGTGCCAGCAGCCCCAGGACAGGGCAGAACACTGAAGCTTTCTTT.